This T cell receptor beta chain stems from a study of cytomegalovirus exposure and HLA in healthy donors. Use of 60 Vbeta and 13 Jbeta primers characterized the PCR. Repertoires were generated with immunoSEQ multiplex PCR, while TCRdb's copy carries only in-frame clones and drops some. The sample consists of roughly 150,000 clones, about 72% of them appearing once. Study-wide points: Follow-up analysis seemed to connect common viral pathogens with several of the most significant clusters identified. The authors reported that TCR beta sequences could predict HLA-A and HLA-B alleles. These predictions were accurate for most subjects in the first cohort.

V was shortened by 3 bases and J by 0 bases, with 15 bases between the two germline ends. CDR1 is SGHTA, CDR2 FQGNSA, per germline. There are 17 residues in the CDR3. This clone was detected only once. Its antigen remains unknown. The chain links TRBV7-2 to TRBJ1-5, with D possibly matching TRBD1 (5 bases). The clonotype was recovered from a male donor in good health and CMV-seronegative. Sequences were obtained from PBMCs. DNA for the CDR3: TGTGCCAGCAGCTTTTTGGGGCCAGGTTCTAGCAATCAGCCCCAGCATTTT. Residues: CASSFLGPGSSNQPQHF. The whole variable domain, filled in from reference TRBV7-2 and TRBJ1-5, reads GAGVSQSPSNKVTEKGKDVELRCDPISGHTALYWYRQSLGQGLEFLIYFQGNSAPDKSGLPSDRFSAERTGGSVSTLTIQRTQQEDSAVYLCASSFLGPGSSNQPQHFGDGTRLSIL.